These T cell receptor beta chains were read from a single sample in a study of spatial heterogeneity in lung cancer. TCRdb reprocessed the 5' RACE reads with MiXCR, giving one entry per CDR3 protein. The sample consists of 15,000 to 20,000 distinct CDR3 sequences, roughly 6.3% of them appearing once. The sequencing used PBMCs, collected at follow-up. These receptors were obtained from a male donor with early-stage non-small cell lung cancer. CDR3s leave out the opening cysteine and the closing phenylalanine or tryptophan.

v_gene	j_gene	CDR3aa
TRBV11-1	TRBJ2-1	ASTRGTSGYDNEQF
TRBV6-5	TRBJ2-7	ASKVPGRPGGEQY
TRBV29-1	TRBJ2-3	SVPGTSGTSTDTQY
TRBV7-3	TRBJ2-5	ASSLSAARETQY
TRBV6-6	TRBJ1-2	ASSHREASYGYT
TRBV28	TRBJ2-7	ASSPLQGLAAYEQY
TRBV24-1	TRBJ2-5	ATSDSGRQETQY
TRBV6-2/TRBV6-3	TRBJ2-5	ASSLEGASSETQY
TRBV20-1	TRBJ2-5	SARDRRSQYQETQY
TRBV7-2	TRBJ1-1	ASSHFWTGGNTEAF
TRBV5-6	TRBJ2-1	ASSLLGRVHEQF
TRBV7-9	TRBJ2-7	ASSSLAGGAEQY
TRBV28	TRBJ2-7	ASRTPGGEQY